A single sample is the source of the 4 T cell receptor beta chains below, sequenced in a study of blood T cell repertoires in COVID-19. Produced via immunoSEQ multiplex PCR; TCRdb's table is partial and in-frame only. The sample yields roughly 150,000 clones, 84% seen once. Sequenced: peripheral blood. The receptors derive from a woman in her 50s with acute or convalescent COVID-19.

V gene TRBV29-1 combines with J gene TRBJ1-2; TRBD1 matches 9 bases. Germline V CDR1 and CDR2: SQVTM, ANQGSEA. The CDR3 sequence is 14 residues long. V was clipped by 6 bases and J by 2 bases; unmatched bases: 7. CDR3 DNA sequence: TGCAGCGTCGTCCCGGGACAGGGAAACTATGGCTACACCTTC. Amino acids: CSVVPGQGNYGYTF.

This clone showed up just a few times. The CDR3: CASSATGNYGYTF. Here the CDR3 DNA reads TGCGCCAGCAGCGCCACAGGAAACTATGGCTACACCTTC. The V gene is TRBV4-3, the J gene TRBJ1-2; D is possibly TRBD1 (5 bases). The CDR3 is 13 amino acids. V gave up 5 bases and J gave up 2 bases, with 9 bases separating them. The germline V gene encodes CDR1 LGHNA and CDR2 YSLEER.

A note on this clone: It is likely a read error, because the conserved phenylalanine at the end of the CDR3 is missing. No DNA is shown, since the ends of the CDR3 on it are uncertain; the CDR3 is the one TCRdb lists. The gene calls are TRBV24-1 and TRBJ1-2; TRBD1 is the table's D call, not checked against the DNA. Looked up from germline, CDR1 is KGHDR and CDR2 is SFDVKD. The length of the CDR3 is 10 amino acids, counting both ends. The CDR3 loop reads CATSDPRGRP.

The chain carries TRBV2 and TRBJ2-7, with D possibly TRBD2 on 8 matching bases. Germline CDR1 is SNHLY and CDR2 is FYNNEI. CDR3 length: 15 residues. V dropped 7 bases and J dropped 4 bases, with 20 bases sitting between them. The CDR3 protein is CASKGASGFTYEQYF. CDR3 DNA sequence: TGTGCCAGCAAGGGGGCTAGCGGGTTTACGTACGAGCAGTACTTC.